Each of the 29 T cell receptor beta chains below was sequenced from the same sample in a study of cytomegalovirus exposure and HLA in healthy donors. The PCR used 60 Vbeta and 13 Jbeta primers. Sequencing used immunoSEQ multiplex PCR; TCRdb keeps in-frame clones, though not all of them. The listing contains 70,000 or so clones. The specimen was PBMCs. The source is a man in his forties or fifties in good health and CMV-seronegative.

The chain uses TRBV7-9 and TRBJ2-6; 7 bases are a match to TRBD1. In germline, CDR1 is SEHNR, CDR2 FQNEAQ (reference sequence). V lost 11 bases, J lost 1 base, and 5 bases stayed unmatched. The CDR3 has 14 residues. As DNA, the CDR3 is TGTGCCGGAAGCAGGGGGTCTGGGGCCAACGTCCTGACTTTC. This codes for CAGSRGSGANVLTF.

V usage is TRBV9 and J usage is TRBJ2-5; weak D call: TRBD2 (5 bases). Germline CDR1 and CDR2: SGDLS and YYNGEE. The CDR3 runs 14 residues. V was pared by 2 bases and J by 1 base, with 9 bases between. CDR3: CASSVSRGQETQYF. In DNA form, the CDR3 reads TGTGCCAGCAGCGTGTCCCGGGGCCAAGAGACCCAGTACTTC.

The genes are TRBV29-1 and TRBJ1-2, with D hard to call. The germline V gene has CDR1 SQVTM and CDR2 ANQGSEA. Trimming cost V 2 bases and J 5 bases, with 15 bases left between them. The CDR3 runs 14 residues. This CDR3 reads CSVEKSPTEYGYTF. CDR3 coding DNA: TGCAGCGTTGAAAAGAGTCCCACCGAGTATGGCTACACCTTC. Filled out from reference TRBV29-1 and TRBJ1-2, the complete variable domain reads SAVISQKPSRDICQRGTSLTIQCQVDSQVTMMFWYRQQPGQSLTLIATANQGSEATYESGFVIDKFPISRPNLTFSTLTVSNMSPEDSSIYLCSVEKSPTEYGYTFGSGTRLTVV.

The rearrangement links TRBV19 to TRBJ1-2, with TRBD1 as a possible D gene (6 bases). The CDR3 loop spans 14 amino acids. V was pared by 4 bases and J by 5 bases, with 14 bases between. Germline CDR1 LNHDA, CDR2 SQIVND (reference sequence). The CDR3 DNA reads TGTGCCAGTAGTACCGGGACACACTATTATGGCTACACCTTC. It encodes CASSTGTHYYGYTF.

The V gene is TRBV28, the J gene TRBJ2-5, with TRBD1 matching over 7 bases. With V trimmed by 3 bases and J by 0 bases, 10 bases remained unmatched. Germline CDR1 MDHEN, CDR2 SYDVKM. CDR3 length equals 17 residues. The CDR3 loop reads CASSFSTGALYQETQYF. CDR3 nucleotide sequence: TGTGCCAGCAGTTTCAGCACAGGGGCCTTGTACCAAGAGACCCAGTACTTC. Combining the CDR3 with reference TRBV28 and TRBJ2-5 gives the whole variable domain DVKVTQSSRYLVKRTGEKVFLECVQDMDHENMFWYRQDPGLGLRLIYFSYDVKMKEKGDIPEGYSVSREKKERFSLILESASTNQTSMYLCASSFSTGALYQETQYFGPGTRLLVL.

The CDR3 nucleotides are TGTGCCAGCAGTGGGCAGTCCTACGAGCAGTACTTC. Translation gives CASSGQSYEQYF. The rearrangement joins TRBV2 to TRBJ2-7; D gene unclear. Per germline, CDR1 SNHLY and CDR2 FYNNEI. This CDR3 has 12 amino acids. V lost 4 bases and J 1 base, leaving 5 bases between the germline ends.

This rearrangement joins TRBV5-1 to TRBJ1-6; 7 nucleotides match TRBD1. CDR1 is SGHRS, CDR2 YFSETQ, per germline. The V gene end was trimmed by 4 bases and the J gene end by 9 bases; junction bases not matched to a gene: 4. This CDR3 is built from 13 residues. The CDR3: CASSPGGFSPLHF. CDR3 bases: TGCGCCAGCAGCCCAGGGGGGTTTTCACCCCTCCACTTT.

This sequence joins TRBV6-1 and TRBJ2-7; D possibly corresponds to TRBD2 (5 bases). Germline V CDR1 and CDR2: MNHNS, SASEGT. CDR3 size: 14 residues. Trimming took 2 bases from V and 7 from J, leaving 15 bases between them. The DNA of the CDR3 is TGTGCCAGCAGTGAAATCGGCGGCCCGGGGGAGCAGTACTTC. Translation: CASSEIGGPGEQYF.

The chain couples TRBV19 to TRBJ2-1; D is unresolved. Trimming stripped 2 bases from V and 0 bases from J, with 8 bases between. This CDR3 comprises 15 residues. CDR1 LNHDA and CDR2 SQIVND come from the germline V gene (reference sequence). The CDR3 sequence is CASSIQKSSYNEQFF. The CDR3, as DNA: TGTGCCAGTAGTATACAGAAAAGCTCCTACAATGAGCAGTTCTTC.

The gene calls are TRBV5-4 and TRBJ2-3; the D gene is possibly TRBD2 (6 bases). Trimming took off 4 bases at V and 4 bases at J, with 13 bases between the two ends. In germline, CDR1 is SGHNT, CDR2 YYREEE (reference sequence). This CDR3 is 14 amino acids long. The CDR3 spells CASSPLSGADTQYF. CDR3 sequence (DNA): TGTGCCAGCAGCCCACTCTCGGGGGCAGATACGCAGTATTTT. The complete variable domain, with remaining parts taken from reference TRBV5-4 and TRBJ2-3, reads ETGVTQSPTHLIKTRGQQVTLRCSSQSGHNTVSWYQQALGQGPQFIFQYYREEENGRGNFPPRFSGLQFPNYSSELNVNALELDDSALYLCASSPLSGADTQYFGPGTRLTVL.

The gene calls are TRBV28 and TRBJ2-5; 11 bases agree with TRBD2. The CDR3 runs to 16 residues. CDR1 is MDHEN, CDR2 SYDVKM, per germline. V gave up 5 bases and J gave up 4 bases; unmatched junction bases: 9. The CDR3 sequence: CASSPAVAGGRETQYF. The DNA of the CDR3 is TGTGCCAGCAGTCCAGCCGTAGCGGGGGGGCGAGAGACCCAGTACTTC.

V usage is TRBV5-4 and J usage is TRBJ2-1, with a weak D call TRBD2 (6 bases). The CDR3 consists of 12 residues. CDR1 SGHNT and CDR2 YYREEE come from the germline V gene (reference sequence). The V gene lost 1 base and the J gene lost 10 bases, with 9 bases spanning the gap. CDR3 protein: CASSLTSTEQFF. CDR3 in DNA: TGTGCCAGCAGCTTGACTAGCACGGAGCAGTTCTTC.

This chain links TRBV11-2 with TRBJ1-1; D is perhaps TRBD1 (6 bases). CDR1 and CDR2 from the germline V gene are SGHAT and FQNNGV. The CDR3 loop spans 17 amino acids. Trimming cost V 1 base and J 5 bases, with 20 bases left between them. For the CDR3, the DNA is TGTGCCAGCAGCTTAGGTGGCAGGGGAAAGGTCGGGACTGAAGCTTTCTTT. Translation gives CASSLGGRGKVGTEAFF.

This sequence joins TRBV29-1 and TRBJ2-7; 8 bases line up with TRBD1. V trimming: 6 bases; J trimming: 0 bases; junction bases outside the gene matches: 7. CDR1 and CDR2 from the germline V gene are SQVTM and ANQGSEA. This CDR3 region has 14 residues. The CDR3 DNA sequence: TGCAGCGTCGAGCGGACAGGGAGCTCCTACGAGCAGTACTTC. Its translation is CSVERTGSSYEQYF.

The chain employs TRBV7-3 and TRBJ2-7; D remains ambiguous. CDR3 length: 16 amino acids. The V end was cut by 1 base, the J end by 2 bases, with 15 bases between. CDR1 and CDR2 from the germline V gene are SGHTA and FQGTGA. CDR3 loop: CASSLNPSRSAYEQYF. DNA for the CDR3: TGTGCCAGCAGCTTAAATCCGAGCAGAAGCGCCTACGAGCAGTACTTC. The full variable domain, in which reference TRBV7-3 and TRBJ2-7 provide the parts outside the CDR3, is GAGVSQTPSNKVTEKGKYVELRCDPISGHTALYWYRQSLGQGPEFLIYFQGTGAADDSGLPNDRFFAVRPEGSVSTLKIQRTERGDSAVYLCASSLNPSRSAYEQYFGPGTRLTVT.

The chain recombines TRBV4-2 with TRBJ2-5; possible D gene TRBD2, 7 bases. With 5 bases removed from V and 0 bases from J, the gap between germline ends came to 16 bases. Germline V gene data show CDR1 as LGHNA and CDR2 as YNFKEQ. This CDR3 has 16 amino acids. The CDR3 loop reads CASSSRGAGDQETQYF. In DNA form, the CDR3 reads TGTGCCAGCAGCTCCCGGGGGGCAGGGGACCAAGAGACCCAGTACTTC.

The rearrangement links TRBV6-5 to TRBJ2-7; D remains unclear. V was shortened by 10 bases and J by 4 bases, with 14 bases between the two germline ends. The germline CDR1 and CDR2 sequences are MNHEY and SVGAGI. The CDR3 runs 12 residues. CDR3 region: CATTGSRYEQYF. For the CDR3, the DNA is TGTGCCACCACCGGGTCTAGATACGAGCAGTACTTC.

The chain couples TRBV27 to TRBJ2-7; maybe TRBD1 (5 bases). V was shortened by 2 bases and J by 2 bases, with 10 bases between the two germline ends. The germline V gene has CDR1 MNHEY and CDR2 SMNVEV (reference sequence). The CDR3 covers 14 residues. CDR3 in amino acids: CASSLGVRAYEQYF. The CDR3 nucleotides read TGTGCCAGCAGTTTAGGGGTCAGGGCCTACGAGCAGTACTTC.

The chain recombines TRBV6-5 with TRBJ1-5, with D maybe TRBD1 (6 bases). From germline, CDR1 is MNHEY and CDR2 SVGAGI. With 7 bases removed from V and 2 bases from J, the gap between germline ends came to 15 bases. CDR3 length: 15 amino acids. CDR3 protein: CASTRGGAGNQPQHF. In nucleotides, the CDR3 is TGTGCCAGCACCCGTGGGGGGGCTGGCAATCAGCCCCAGCATTTT.

The rearrangement uses TRBV2 and TRBJ1-5; D is possibly TRBD1 (6 bases). The CDR3 covers 14 residues. Per the germline V gene, CDR1 is SNHLY and CDR2 is FYNNEI. V lost 6 bases, J lost 7 bases, and 16 bases lay in between. As DNA, the CDR3 is TGTGCCAGCAGAGTAACAGGGAGAGACCAGCCCCAGCATTTT. Amino acid sequence: CASRVTGRDQPQHF.

This sequence joins TRBV4-1 and TRBJ1-3; the D gene is possibly TRBD1 (5 bases). The V gene lost 4 bases and the J gene lost 0 bases, with 10 bases spanning the gap. In germline, CDR1 is MGHRA, CDR2 YSYEKL. The length of the CDR3 is 15 residues. The CDR3, as DNA: TGCGCCAGCAGCCGGGGGGTGGACTCTGGAAACACCATATATTTT. It codes for CASSRGVDSGNTIYF.

CDR3 sequence reads: CASSYSREDNSPLHF. Written as DNA, the CDR3 is TGTGCCAGCAGTTACAGCAGGGAGGATAATTCACCCCTCCACTTT. This chain connects TRBV6-5 to TRBJ1-6; maybe TRBD1 (5 bases). In germline, CDR1 is MNHEY, CDR2 SVGAGI. This CDR3 has 15 residues. Trimming shortened V by 2 bases and J by 5 bases, and 10 bases separated the two germline ends.

CDR3 residues: CASMSADRDTEAFF. The CDR3 DNA sequence: TGTGCCAGCATGTCAGCAGACAGGGACACTGAAGCTTTCTTT. V usage is TRBV28 and J usage is TRBJ1-1; 7 bases are a match to TRBD1. The CDR3 totals 14 residues. CDR1 is MDHEN and CDR2 is SYDVKM in the germline V gene. V shed 7 bases, J shed 3 bases, and the junction held 8 bases outside the gene matches. The full variable domain, rest sourced from reference TRBV28 and TRBJ1-1, is DVKVTQSSRYLVKRTGEKVFLECVQDMDHENMFWYRQDPGLGLRLIYFSYDVKMKEKGDIPEGYSVSREKKERFSLILESASTNQTSMYLCASMSADRDTEAFFGQGTRLTVV.

The V gene is TRBV6-1, the J gene TRBJ1-5, with a possible D match to TRBD1 (6 bases). V dropped 6 bases and J dropped 4 bases, with 13 bases sitting between them. Per germline, CDR1 MNHNS and CDR2 SASEGT. The CDR3 contains 14 residues. The CDR3 sequence: CASSVGQFNQPQHF. In DNA, the CDR3 is TGTGCCAGCAGCGTTGGACAGTTTAATCAGCCCCAGCATTTT.

V usage is TRBV4-2 and J usage is TRBJ2-7; 9 nucleotides line up with TRBD2. V lost 4 bases, J lost 0 bases, and 7 bases stayed unmatched. Germline-derived CDR1 and CDR2 are LGHNA and YNFKEQ. The CDR3 is made up of 16 amino acids. The CDR3 sequence is CASSPGLAGHSYEQYF. Here the CDR3 DNA reads TGTGCCAGCAGCCCGGGGCTAGCGGGGCACTCCTACGAGCAGTACTTC.

The chain uses TRBV4-2 and TRBJ1-4, with 7 bases lining up with TRBD1. Germline lookup yields CDR1 LGHNA and CDR2 YNFKEQ. The trim removed 6 bases at V and 8 bases at J, leaving 6 bases unmatched. CDR3 size: 13 residues. CDR3: CASRWTGGEKLFF. DNA of the CDR3: TGTGCCAGCAGGTGGACAGGAGGCGAAAAACTGTTTTTT.

The chain recombines TRBV7-9 with TRBJ2-1, with D perhaps TRBD2 (7 bases). This CDR3 has 16 amino acids. Between the trimmed V and J ends, which lost 1 base and 7 bases, there was a span of 17 bases. Looked up from germline, CDR1 is SEHNR and CDR2 is FQNEAQ (reference sequence). CDR3 residues: CASSLGTGGWLNEQFF. In nucleotides, the CDR3 is TGTGCCAGCAGCTTAGGGACGGGGGGCTGGTTAAATGAGCAGTTCTTC.

The chain recombines TRBV19 with TRBJ2-7, with a tentative D call TRBD1 (6 bases). The CDR3 extends over 14 amino acids. Trimming shortened V by 2 bases and J by 5 bases, and 13 bases separated the two germline ends. Looked up from germline, CDR1 is LNHDA and CDR2 is SQIVND (reference sequence). The CDR3 protein is CASSIYVGADEQYF. The CDR3 coding sequence is TGTGCCAGTAGTATATACGTGGGGGCGGACGAGCAGTACTTC.

The chain has TRBV9 and TRBJ2-1, with 16 bases lining up with TRBD2. V was pared by 0 bases and J by 3 bases, with 3 bases of the junction left unmatched. This CDR3 contains 18 residues. Germline V gene lookup returns CDR1 SGDLS and CDR2 YYNGEE. CDR3 residues: CASSVEGTSGGDYNEQFF. For the CDR3, the DNA is TGTGCCAGCAGCGTAGAAGGGACTAGCGGGGGGGACTACAATGAGCAGTTCTTC.